This T cell receptor (beta chain) was identified during a study of CD8+CD57+ T cells in acquired aplastic anemia. Comment on this clonotype: A much larger clone lies one base from this, so it may be a read error.

The CDR3 runs to 17 residues. Germline trimming cut 4 bases from V and 5 bases from J; bases unmatched to any gene: 12. Germline V CDR1 and CDR2: SGHNT, YYREEE (reference sequence). Sequencing was done on patients that had shown CD8+CD57+ cell expansion by flow cytometry. The use of genomic DNA as template underpinned the TCR beta VDJ and CDR3 profiling. Using its own MiXCR run on the reads, TCRdb lists one record per CDR3 protein. This repertoire shows about 54,000 distinct CDR3 sequences, around 57% found once; its top ten account for 15% to 20%. Sequencing used sorted CD4+, CD8+, or CD8+CD57+ T cells (not recorded which) from PBMCs. The receptor comes from a human donor with aplastic anemia. This sequence joins TRBV5-4 and TRBJ2-5, with 12 bases matching TRBD2. CDR3: CASSQRLAGALHETQYF. The CDR3 DNA reads as TGTGCCAGCAGCCAGAGACTAGCGGGGGCCTTACATGAGACCCAGTACTTC.